The 24 T cell receptor beta chains below were found in one sample sequenced in a study of vaccination effects on CD4 cells after COVID-19. The repertoire was sequenced with immunoSEQ multiplex PCR; TCRdb's copy has only in-frame clones and lacks some. The table records under 70,000 clones, around three quarters of them present only once. Within the ViraFEST assay, antigen-specific CD4+ T cells underwent expansion with viral peptide pools prior to sequencing. Culture lasted roughly eleven days before CD4+ T cell isolation. Previously uninfected by SARS-CoV-2, the vaccine recipients also showed negative nucleocapsid antibodies. These receptors' antigens are unknown. The sequencing here drew on CD4+ T cells from PBMCs cultured with HCoV-OC43 spike peptides, taken before COVID-19 vaccination. The subset is: HCoV-OC43 spike overlapping peptide pool stimulation. These receptors all stem from a human donor who received a COVID-19 vaccine.

This clone occurred a few times. The rearrangement uses TRBV6-6 and TRBJ1-5, with D possibly TRBD1 on 6 matching bases. Trimming shortened V by 5 bases and J by 1 base, and 18 bases separated the two germline ends. Germline values: CDR1 MNHNY, CDR2 SVGAGI (reference sequence). CDR3 length equals 17 residues. The CDR3 DNA follows: TGTGCCAGCAGTCTCCGGGACAAAATATGGAGCAATCAGCCCCAGCATTTT. Its protein is CASSLRDKIWSNQPQHF.

V gene TRBV10-1 combines with J gene TRBJ2-5; 8 bases match TRBD1. V dropped 0 bases and J dropped 5; count of bases not matched to a gene: 8. The CDR3 contains 16 residues. Germline V CDR1 and CDR2: WNHNN, SYGVQD (reference sequence). In DNA, the CDR3 is TGCGCCAGCAGTGAGTCGATCTGGACAGGGAGGGAGACCCAGTACTTC. Its translation is CASSESIWTGRETQYF.

This sequence joins TRBV5-5 and TRBJ2-1; TRBD2 agrees at 9 bases. CDR1 and CDR2 (germline): SGHKS, YYEKEE (reference sequence). There are 14 residues in the CDR3. V shed 0 bases, J shed 9 bases, and the junction held 4 bases outside the gene matches. CDR3 amino acids: CASSLGTSVAEQFF. In DNA form, the CDR3 reads TGTGCCAGCAGCTTGGGGACTAGCGTAGCTGAGCAGTTCTTC.

This clone occurred a few times. J is TRBJ2-7 and V is TRBV10-3; D not resolved. V was clipped by 5 bases and J by 4 bases, with 18 bases between them. The CDR3 has 15 amino acids. Germline V gives CDR1 ENHRY, CDR2 SYGVKD. As DNA, the CDR3 is TGTGCCATCAGTTCCGGCGACCACGGTATGTACGAGCAGTACGTC. Its translation: CAISSGDHGMYEQYV.

The chain recombines TRBV7-2 with TRBJ2-7; no reliable D call. V gave up 4 bases and J gave up 3 bases, with 7 bases separating them. Germline V gene sequence: CDR1 SGHTA, CDR2 FQGNSA. The CDR3 length is 12 residues. The CDR3, as DNA: TGTGCCAGCAGCTACGACGGCTACGAGCAGTACGTC. Encoded protein: CASSYDGYEQYV.

The V and J genes are TRBV19 and TRBJ1-1; D ambiguous. The germline gives CDR1 LNHDA, CDR2 SQIVND (reference sequence). Trimming took off 4 bases at V and 1 base at J, with 13 bases between the two ends. This CDR3 region has 15 residues. The CDR3, as DNA: TGTGCCAGTAGTACATCATCCAGGAGGAACACTGAAGCTTTCTTT. It encodes CASSTSSRRNTEAFF.

The chain employs TRBV6-2 or TRBV6-3 and TRBJ2-3; D is tentatively TRBD1 or TRBD2 (5 bases each). V was pared by 4 bases and J by 2 bases, with 13 bases between. CDR1 is MNHEY, CDR2 SVGEGT, per germline. The CDR3 is 15 residues long. CDR3 sequence reads: CASSSAGTYTDTQYF. The CDR3 DNA sequence: TGTGCCAGCAGTTCTGCCGGGACCTACACAGATACGCAGTATTTT.

The chain recombines TRBV19 with TRBJ2-5, with D possibly TRBD1 on 6 matching bases. Germline values: CDR1 LNHDA, CDR2 SQIVND (reference sequence). V lost 9 bases, J lost 1 base, and 18 bases lay in between. The CDR3 sequence is 15 residues long. The CDR3 is CARSFLQTGQETQYF. The CDR3 nucleotides are TGTGCCAGATCCTTTTTACAGACAGGCCAAGAGACCCAGTACTTC. The full variable domain, rest sourced from reference TRBV19 and TRBJ2-5, is DGGITQSPKYLFRKEGQNVTLSCEQNLNHDAMYWYRQDPGQGLRLIYYSQIVNDFQKGDIAEGYSVSREKKESFPLTVTSAQKNPTAFYLCARSFLQTGQETQYFGPGTRLLVL.

This clone appeared a few times. The J gene is TRBJ1-5, the V gene TRBV7-2; D may be TRBD1 (6 bases). The germline V gene encodes CDR1 SGHTA and CDR2 FQGNSA. CDR3 length: 14 amino acids. Trimming stripped 10 bases from V and 1 base from J, with 14 bases between. CDR3 bases: TGTGCCACTAGAGGGGGGTCAAGCAATCAGCCCCAGCATTTT. This codes for CATRGGSSNQPQHF.

This rearrangement joins TRBV29-1 to TRBJ2-3; D is unclear. CDR3 length equals 13 residues. The germline gives CDR1 SQVTM, CDR2 ANQGSEA. V was shortened by 4 bases and J by 2 bases, with 10 bases between the two germline ends. The CDR3, as DNA: TGCAGCGTTGTTTTGGGGTACACAGATACGCAGTATTTT. This translates into CSVVLGYTDTQYF.

This clone was counted only a few times. The chain uses TRBV6-5 and TRBJ1-1; no reliable D call. The CDR3 has 15 amino acids. Germline V gene sequence: CDR1 MNHEY, CDR2 SVGAGI. V was clipped by 6 bases and J by 2 bases, with 16 bases between them. This CDR3 reads CASREVRRYNTEAFF. CDR3 nucleotide sequence: TGTGCCAGCAGAGAGGTTCGACGGTACAACACTGAAGCTTTCTTT.

A few counts support this clone. The chain is built from TRBV7-2 and TRBJ1-3, with D hard to call. The CDR3 runs to 12 residues. Looked up from germline, CDR1 is SGHTA and CDR2 is FQGNSA. With 3 bases removed from V and 8 bases from J, the gap between germline ends came to 8 bases. CDR3 loop: CASSLRVDTIYF. The DNA for the CDR3 is TGTGCCAGCAGCTTGAGGGTTGACACCATATATTTT.

The chain couples TRBV6-6 to TRBJ2-6, with 8 bases fitting TRBD1. J was trimmed by 0 bases and V by 5 bases; bases with no gene match: 6. The germline CDR1 and CDR2 sequences are MNHNY and SVGAGI (reference sequence). The CDR3 has 17 amino acids. CDR3 residues: CASSRDRRHSGANVLTF. CDR3 DNA: TGTGCCAGCAGTCGGGACAGGCGTCACTCTGGGGCCAACGTCCTGACTTTC.

This sequence joins TRBV6-5 and TRBJ1-1; D might be TRBD1 (6 bases). There are 13 residues in the CDR3. V gave up 7 bases and J gave up 5 bases, with 14 bases separating them. CDR1 and CDR2 from the germline V gene are MNHEY and SVGAGI. The CDR3 here is CASTATGWTEAFF. As DNA, the CDR3 is TGTGCCAGCACCGCTACAGGGTGGACTGAAGCTTTCTTT.

J is TRBJ2-1 and V is TRBV19, with TRBD2 matching 13 bases. V trimming: 5 bases; J trimming: 9 bases; junction bases outside the gene matches: 7. The CDR3 length is 15 residues. Per the germline V gene, CDR1 is LNHDA and CDR2 is SQIVND (reference sequence). CDR3 sequence: CASSVTSGGPGEQFF. DNA of the CDR3: TGTGCCAGTAGTGTGACTAGCGGGGGGCCAGGTGAGCAGTTCTTC.

This rearrangement joins TRBV6-5 to TRBJ2-7, with TRBD1 matching over 8 bases. V gave up 6 bases and J gave up 0 bases; unmatched junction bases: 4. The length of the CDR3 is 14 residues. Germline CDR1 MNHEY, CDR2 SVGAGI. Here the CDR3 DNA reads TGTGCCAGCAGGGGACAGGCTAGCTCCTACGAGCAGTACGTC. Its protein is CASRGQASSYEQYV.

This clone was detected only once. The chain uses TRBV6-5 and TRBJ2-3, with 8 bases matching TRBD2. In germline, CDR1 is MNHEY, CDR2 SVGAGI. With V trimmed by 2 bases and J by 2 bases, 0 bases remained unmatched. There are 14 residues in the CDR3. CDR3 in DNA: TGTGCCAGCAGTTACGGACTAGCCACAGATACGCAGTATTTT. Protein: CASSYGLATDTQYF.

Only one count was recorded for this clone. J is TRBJ2-7 and V is TRBV2, with a weak D call TRBD2 (6 bases). V was cut by 7 bases and J by 5 bases, with 15 bases left in between. Germline values: CDR1 SNHLY, CDR2 FYNNEI. This CDR3 is built from 13 residues. The CDR3 bases are TGTGCCAGCACACGGGCGGGGATAAACGAGCAGTACGTC. Translated, it gives CASTRAGINEQYV.

The chain couples TRBV29-1 to TRBJ2-1; D ambiguous. The CDR3 contains 16 residues. Germline V lookup: CDR1 SQVTM, CDR2 ANQGSEA. The V end was cut by 4 bases, the J end by 1 base, with 17 bases between. The CDR3 DNA follows: TGCAGCGTTGTTTCCGAATCCGGGCGTTCCTACAATGAGCAGTTCTTC. Protein sequence: CSVVSESGRSYNEQFF.

The chain is built from TRBV24-1 and TRBJ2-5; perhaps TRBD1 as D (6 bases). This CDR3 comprises 13 residues. Trimming cost V 4 bases and J 5 bases, with 10 bases left between them. From germline, CDR1 is KGHDR and CDR2 SFDVKD. CDR3 sequence: CATSDPTGETQYF. The CDR3 nucleotides read TGTGCCACCAGTGACCCAACAGGGGAGACCCAGTACTTC.

The chain has TRBV11-3 and TRBJ1-1, with D maybe TRBD1 (5 bases). The CDR3 runs to 13 residues. Per the germline V gene, CDR1 is SGHNT and CDR2 is YENEEA. The ends were cut back, 3 bases at V and 2 bases at J, with 7 bases in the middle. The chain's CDR3 is CASSFTGNTEAFF. The CDR3 coding sequence is TGTGCCAGCAGCTTTACAGGTAACACTGAAGCTTTCTTT.

This chain uses TRBV29-1 with TRBJ2-3; D perhaps matches TRBD2 (6 bases). Per germline, CDR1 SQVTM and CDR2 ANQGSEA. With 6 bases removed from V and 4 bases from J, the gap between germline ends came to 11 bases. CDR3 length: 12 residues. The CDR3 nucleotides read TGCAGCGTCCTGCGGGGAGCAGATACGCAGTATTTT. This codes for CSVLRGADTQYF.

V is TRBV19 and J is TRBJ1-5; no definite D call. CDR1 and CDR2 (germline): LNHDA, SQIVND (reference sequence). This CDR3 is 14 amino acids long. V shed 6 bases and J shed 4 bases, with 13 bases lying between them. CDR3 in DNA: TGTGCCAGTAGGTCCGAACTAGAAAATCAGCCCCAGCATTTT. Its translation is CASRSELENQPQHF.

The CDR3 sequence: CSVERGTGNIQYF. The CDR3 bases are TGCAGCGTTGAGAGGGGAACGGGAAACATTCAGTACTTC. This chain uses TRBV29-1 with TRBJ2-4; D may match TRBD1 or TRBD2 (5 bases each). Looked up from germline, CDR1 is SQVTM and CDR2 is ANQGSEA. The CDR3 has 13 residues. V gave up 3 bases and J gave up 6 bases, with 12 bases separating them.